Detailed here is one TCR beta chain. The antigen is not known. Here immunoSEQ multiplex PCR was the method, and the copy in TCRdb shows in-frame clones only, minus some. Among tens of thousands of clones listed, 84% were seen once. This specimen belongs to a study of OX40 agonist ivuxolimab in advanced cancers. Study in general: Anti-PD-1, anti-PD-L1 or anti-CTLA-4 therapy given earlier was allowed, and 40% had some. Patients achieving partial responses numbered three: one hepatocellular carcinoma case and two cutaneous melanoma cases. Findings and caveats of the study: Some nonresponders additionally presented with little normalized T-cell clonal expansion.

There are 18 residues in the CDR3. This chain links TRBV1 with TRBJ2-3; the listed D gene, TRBD2, was not tested against the DNA. TRBV1 is an annotated pseudogene. The sample here was CD4+ or CD8+ T cells sorted from blood, taken in a trial of the OX40 agonist ivuxolimab. The TCR originated in an adult with an advanced solid tumor such as melanoma, head and neck, liver or kidney cancer. The CDR3 protein is CTSSQDPPSGGSTDTQYF. The CDR3 nucleotides are TGCACCAGCAGCCAAGACCCCCCTAGCGGGGGGAGCACAGATACGCAGTATTTT.